The 13 T cell receptor beta chains listed next were all sequenced from one sample in a study of T cells in Graves' hyperthyroidism and ophthalmopathy. RNA transcripts served as the template for amplifying TCR beta CDR3 regions. Primed by the HTBI set, a first-round RT-PCR was run on the TCR CDR3. MiXCR, applied by TCRdb to the multiplex PCR reads, yields one record per CDR3 protein. The repertoire has about 720,000 distinct CDR3 sequences, roughly 15% of them found once; the top ten carry approximately 8.4%. Specimen: blood. These receptor sequences come from a man aged 18 to 35 with Graves' hyperthyroidism.

This clonotype was counted at least ten times. This rearrangement joins TRBV18 to TRBJ2-1; 9 positions match TRBD2. Per the germline V gene, CDR1 is KGHSH and CDR2 is LQKENI. The V segment lost 3 bases and the J segment 10 bases; nucleotides outside the gene matches: 10. The CDR3 runs 15 residues. The CDR3 is CASSPAAGGLREQFF. In nucleotides, the CDR3 is TGTGCCAGCTCACCTGCGGCGGGAGGGCTAAGGGAGCAGTTCTTC. The entire variable domain, with the rest obtained from reference TRBV18 and TRBJ2-1, is as follows: NAGVMQNPRHLVRRRGQEARLRCSPMKGHSHVYWYRQLPEEGLKFMVYLQKENIIDESGMPKERFSAEFPKEGPSILRIQQVVRGDSAAYFCASSPAAGGLREQFFGPGTRLTVL.

This clonotype was counted at least ten times. The chain has TRBV6-1 and TRBJ2-3; 9 bases align to TRBD1. The germline CDR1 and CDR2 sequences are MNHNS and SASEGT. Germline trimming cut 5 bases from V and 0 bases from J; bases unmatched to any gene: 3. The length of the CDR3 is 15 residues. The CDR3 DNA reads as TGTGCCAGCAGTCGGGACAGGGCTAGCACAGATACGCAGTATTTT. Translation: CASSRDRASTDTQYF.

In its sample, this clonotype was seen many times. The rearrangement joins TRBV28 to TRBJ2-7; weak D call: TRBD2 (5 bases). With 10 bases removed from V and 7 bases from J, the gap between germline ends came to 17 bases. The CDR3 is 12 residues long. Germline V gene data show CDR1 as MDHEN and CDR2 as SYDVKM. In DNA form, the CDR3 reads TGTGCCACATTCGACACGTCGGGAGAGCAGTACTTC. It translates to CATFDTSGEQYF.

This clonotype was recorded many times. This chain joins TRBV2 and TRBJ2-1, with 10 nucleotides matching TRBD1. With 3 bases clipped from V and 2 bases from J, the junction kept 4 bases outside the gene matches. Germline V CDR1 and CDR2: SNHLY, FYNNEI. The CDR3 runs to 16 residues. The CDR3 loop is CASSEGQGSTYNEQFF. The CDR3 coding sequence is TGTGCCAGCAGTGAGGGACAGGGGTCCACCTACAATGAGCAGTTCTTC.

This clonotype came up once. This may stem from a read error, because a much larger clone lies one nucleotide away. Likely a read error: the CDR3 ends without its conserved phenylalanine or tryptophan. The V gene is TRBV7-9, the J gene TRBJ1-6; 8 bases are a match to TRBD1. Per germline, CDR1 SEHNR and CDR2 FQNEAQ (reference sequence). There are 14 residues in the CDR3. J lost 7 bases, V lost 6 bases, and 5 bases had no gene match. The CDR3, as DNA: TGTGCCAGCAGATTGACAGGGGACAATTCACCCCTCCACTAT. The encoded protein is CASRLTGDNSPLHY.

The genes are TRBV10-3 and TRBJ1-1; the D is unclear. V was pared by 6 bases and J by 1 base, with 15 bases between. The germline V gene encodes CDR1 ENHRY and CDR2 SYGVKD. The CDR3 is 15 amino acids. Here the CDR3 DNA reads TGTGCCATCAGCGATGCGGGCAGAGGGAACACTGAAGCTTTCTTT. As protein: CAISDAGRGNTEAFF.

This clonotype was seen just once. The gene calls are TRBV10-1 and TRBJ2-3; no definite D call. The germline V gene has CDR1 WNHNN and CDR2 SYGVQD (reference sequence). V was pared by 2 bases and J by 2 bases, with 8 bases between. The length of the CDR3 is 14 residues. The CDR3 sequence is CASSEAVVTDTQYF. In DNA form, the CDR3 reads TGCGCCAGCAGTGAGGCGGTCGTCACAGATACGCAGTATTTT.

Only a few counts were recorded for this clonotype. The genes are TRBV11-2 and TRBJ2-5, with 8 bases that match TRBD1. This CDR3 is 16 amino acids long. Looked up from germline, CDR1 is SGHAT and CDR2 is FQNNGV. With 1 base clipped from V and 1 base from J, the junction kept 5 bases outside the gene matches. The CDR3 bases are TGTGCCAGCAGCTTAGTGACAGGGGCGTCCCAAGAGACCCAGTACTTC. Translation gives CASSLVTGASQETQYF.

As to this clonotype: A much larger clone sits a single nucleotide away, making a read error possible. Written as DNA, the CDR3 is TGTGCCAGCAGGACTAGCGGGAGTGATGAGCAGTTCTTC. Amino acids: CASRTSGSDEQFF. The rearrangement uses TRBV4-2 and TRBJ2-1; 12 bases agree with TRBD2. V was pared by 6 bases and J by 8 bases, with 2 bases of the junction left unmatched. Germline values: CDR1 LGHNA, CDR2 YNFKEQ. There are 13 residues in the CDR3.

This clonotype was seen repeatedly, ten times or more. The V and J genes are TRBV6-2 or TRBV6-3 and TRBJ2-1; D perhaps matches TRBD2 (5 bases). The V end lost 6 bases, the J end lost 3 bases, and 12 bases lay between the germline ends. CDR3 length equals 14 residues. Germline-derived CDR1 and CDR2 are MNHEY and SVGEGT. DNA of the CDR3: TGTGCCAGCAGAGGCGACTACCGCTACAATGAGCAGTTCTTC. Protein sequence: CASRGDYRYNEQFF.

DNA for the CDR3: TGTGCCAGCAGTTACTCGTTGGGGGTCGAAAAACTGTTTTTT. Encoded protein: CASSYSLGVEKLFF. The chain combines TRBV6-2 or TRBV6-3 with TRBJ1-4; TRBD1 is a possible D gene (5 bases). V was shortened by 0 bases and J by 8 bases, with 10 bases between the two germline ends. This CDR3 has 14 residues. CDR1 and CDR2 from the germline V gene are MNHEY and SVGEGT.

The sample holds many counts of this clonotype. V usage is TRBV6-2 or TRBV6-3 and J usage is TRBJ1-1; D not resolved. The CDR3 is 13 residues long. V dropped 0 bases and J dropped 6 bases, with 8 bases sitting between them. The V gene's germline CDR1 is MNHEY and CDR2 SVGEGT. The CDR3 here is CASSYSRESEAFF. The CDR3 coding sequence is TGTGCCAGCAGTTACTCGAGGGAGTCTGAAGCTTTCTTT.

V and J are TRBV5-6 and TRBJ2-7; D might be TRBD1 or TRBD2, each matching 5 bases. Trimming shortened V by 4 bases and J by 3 bases, and 17 bases separated the two germline ends. CDR3 length: 15 amino acids. Germline-derived CDR1 and CDR2 are SGHDT and YYEEEE. The DNA for the CDR3 is TGTGCCAGCAGCCCCCCAGGGACCGATTACTACGAGCAGTACTTC. It codes for CASSPPGTDYYEQYF.